This note documents a single T cell receptor (beta chain) sequence. Its matching antigen is unknown. TCRdb passed the 5' RACE reads through MiXCR, listing each CDR3 protein once. The repertoire includes about 150,000 distinct CDR3 sequences, 25% of them detected once, and approximately 24% sits in the top ten. This sample stems from a study of T-cell memory formation after mild COVID-19. Overall study findings and caveats: In pre-infection memory, a portion of responding clones appeared, which suggested that cross-reactive memory joined.

The source material was PBMCs or a T cell subset sorted from them (not recorded which). The clonotype comes from an adult woman who had mild COVID-19 (a few samples of this study predate the infection). Cell type and time point are not known.

CDR3 in DNA: TGTGCCAGCAGCCGGACAGAAGTTCTTAACTATGGCTACACCTTC. Translating gives CASSRTEVLNYGYTF. V is TRBV6-2 or TRBV6-3 and J is TRBJ1-2; D possibly corresponds to TRBD1 (6 bases). Germline CDR1 reads MNHEY; CDR2 reads SVGEGT. The CDR3 is 15 residues long. V shed 6 bases and J shed 1 base, with 15 bases lying between them.